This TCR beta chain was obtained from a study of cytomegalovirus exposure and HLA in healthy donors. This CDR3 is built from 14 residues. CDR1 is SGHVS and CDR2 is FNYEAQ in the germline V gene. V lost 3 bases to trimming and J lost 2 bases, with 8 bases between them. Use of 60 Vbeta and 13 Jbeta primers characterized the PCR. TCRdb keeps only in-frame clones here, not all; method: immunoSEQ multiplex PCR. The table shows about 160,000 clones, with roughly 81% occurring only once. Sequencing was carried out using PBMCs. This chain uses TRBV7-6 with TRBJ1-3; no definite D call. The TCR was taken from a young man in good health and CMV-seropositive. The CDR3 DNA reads TGTGCCAGCAGCTTCACAGAAGCTGGAAACACCATATATTTT. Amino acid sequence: CASSFTEAGNTIYF.